A selection of T cell receptor beta chains follows, all from one sample in a study of technical replicates of blood from a few donors. This table comes from immunoSEQ multiplex PCR, and its TCRdb copy is limited to in-frame clones, with some not included. The table records 80,000 or so clones, approximately 94% of them present only once. Input material: T cells isolated from PBMCs. The origin of the receptors is a human donor in good health. The CDR3 runs from the conserved cysteine through the conserved F or W. Fields, in order: V gene, D gene, clone size, J gene, CDR3 DNA, CDR3 protein. A D gene is named only where the DNA matches it firmly. The size of a clone is reported for some rows only, either as once, few or many, or as a class for expanded clones.

TRBV19,-,once,TRBJ2-2,TGTGCCAGTAGGGGGCTAGCGTGGACCGGGGAGCTGTTTTTT,CASRGLAWTGELFF
TRBV28,-,-,TRBJ2-7,TGTGCCAGCAGTCCGTTCGGGACACCCTACGAGCAGTACTTC,CASSPFGTPYEQYF
TRBV27,TRBD2,-,TRBJ2-7,TGTGCCAGCAGCTTATACTCTAGCGGCTACTCCTACGAGCAGTACTTC,CASSLYSSGYSYEQYF
TRBV7-2,TRBD2,-,TRBJ2-7,TGTGCCAGCAGGTTCACTAGCGGGTTACCCTACGAGCAGTACTTC,CASRFTSGLPYEQYF
TRBV6-1,-,once,TRBJ2-5,TGTGCCAGCAGTGAATCGAGAGGGGGAAGAGAGACCCAGTACTTC,CASSESRGGRETQYF
TRBV2,-,-,TRBJ2-7,TGTGCCAGCAGTGATTTTGTAGGGGGAGAGGGCGAGCAGTACTTC,CASSDFVGGEGEQYF
TRBV5-1,TRBD1,-,TRBJ2-3,TGCGCCAGCAGCATAGGGACAGGGGAAGATACGCAGTATTTT,CASSIGTGEDTQYF
TRBV25-1,-,once,TRBJ1-2,TGTGCCAGCAGTGATCTGTCTTCGGGTCCAAGCTATGGCTACACCTTC,CASSDLSSGPSYGYTF
TRBV9,-,-,TRBJ2-7,TGTGCCAGCAGCGTAACCTGGGGGGAGGCCTACGAGCAGTACTTC,CASSVTWGEAYEQYF
TRBV28,-,-,TRBJ2-3,TGTGCCAGCCTACAGGGTTTTAACACAGATACGCAGTATTTT,CASLQGFNTDTQYF
TRBV11-3,-,-,TRBJ2-1,TGTGCCAGCAGCTCCTTCTCCTACAATGAGCAGTTCTTC,CASSSFSYNEQFF
TRBV7-6,-,-,TRBJ1-1,TGTGCCAGCAGCTTAGGGCCTGAGGGGAACACTGAAGCTTTCTTT,CASSLGPEGNTEAFF
TRBV30,TRBD2,-,TRBJ2-2,TGTGCCTGGTCTAGCGGGCTGAGCACCGGGGAGCTGTTTTTT,CAWSSGLSTGELFF
TRBV19,TRBD1,-,TRBJ1-2,TGTGCCAGTACCACGGACAGGTTGGCCTATGGCTACACCTTC,CASTTDRLAYGYTF
TRBV4-3,-,-,TRBJ1-1,TGCGCCAGCAGCCGGACTTCTAACACTGAAGCTTTCTTT,CASSRTSNTEAFF
TRBV9,-,-,TRBJ2-1,TGTGCCAGCCCTCGAGGGCCCTACAATGAGCAGTTCTTC,CASPRGPYNEQFF
TRBV4-1,TRBD1,once,TRBJ2-3,TGCGCCAGCAGCGCCGGGACAGGGGAGGTAGATACGCAGTATTTT,CASSAGTGEVDTQYF
TRBV2,TRBD2,-,TRBJ2-7,TGTGCCAGCAGAGAAGCGGGGCTCCTAGCGGAGGGGTACGAGCAGTACTTC,CASREAGLLAEGYEQYF
TRBV19,TRBD2,-,TRBJ2-1,TGTGCCAGTACCCTCACTAGCGGGAGAACGGAAGAGCAGTTCTTC,CASTLTSGRTEEQFF
TRBV28,-,-,TRBJ2-1,TGTGCCAGCACTCTCCGACTAGAGGGATACAATGAGCAGTTCTTC,CASTLRLEGYNEQFF